The 31 T cell receptor beta chains below come from one sample, sequenced in a study of T cell responses to AZD1222 COVID-19 vaccine. The repertoire was sequenced with immunoSEQ multiplex PCR; TCRdb's copy has only in-frame clones and lacks some. The data show roughly 80,000 clones, about 89% seen once. Material: peripheral blood, obtained on day 0 of MenACWY control vaccination. The source is an adult in good health.

The chain couples TRBV9 to TRBJ2-7; 7 nucleotides line up with TRBD2. The CDR3 sequence is 15 residues long. Per germline, CDR1 SGDLS and CDR2 YYNGEE. V gave up 2 bases and J gave up 3 bases; unmatched junction bases: 8. CDR3 sequence reads: CASSVGSGANYEQYF. CDR3 sequence (DNA): TGTGCCAGCAGCGTGGGGAGCGGGGCTAACTACGAGCAGTACTTC.

This clone has only one observation. J is TRBJ2-1 and V is TRBV7-9, with D perhaps matching TRBD1 (5 bases). V dropped 5 bases and J dropped 7 bases, with 9 bases sitting between them. This CDR3 is 12 amino acids long. Germline-derived CDR1 and CDR2 are SEHNR and FQNEAQ (reference sequence). Here the CDR3 reads CASSPQGNEQFF. DNA for the CDR3: TGTGCCAGCAGCCCGCAGGGTAATGAGCAGTTCTTC.

The chain has TRBV19 and TRBJ1-5; D is uncertain. V was clipped by 1 base and J by 3 bases, with 10 bases between them. This CDR3 is built from 15 residues. Germline-derived CDR1 and CDR2 are LNHDA and SQIVND (reference sequence). CDR3 nucleotides: TGTGCCAGTAGTATAGGAGGTGCGGCCAATCAGCCCCAGCATTTT. Protein sequence: CASSIGGAANQPQHF. The entire variable domain, with the rest obtained from reference TRBV19 and TRBJ1-5, is as follows: DGGITQSPKYLFRKEGQNVTLSCEQNLNHDAMYWYRQDPGQGLRLIYYSQIVNDFQKGDIAEGYSVSREKKESFPLTVTSAQKNPTAFYLCASSIGGAANQPQHFGDGTRLSIL.

The chain is built from TRBV6-5 and TRBJ1-5, with TRBD1 matching 7 bases. Germline V lookup: CDR1 MNHEY, CDR2 SVGAGI. The junction had 6 bases not matched to a gene; V was cut back by 6 bases and J by 4 bases. The CDR3 has 14 residues. The CDR3 DNA is TGTGCCAGCAGCAATAACAGGGGAAATCAGCCCCAGCATTTT. Its translation is CASSNNRGNQPQHF.

The V call is TRBV12-5, the J call TRBJ1-2, with 7 bases identical to TRBD1. Germline CDR1 and CDR2: LGHNT and FRNRAP. The CDR3 is 12 amino acids. The ends lost 2 bases at V and 8 bases at J; junction bases unmatched: 2. This CDR3 is CASGLTGEGYTF. CDR3 nucleotides: TGTGCTAGTGGTTTGACAGGGGAGGGCTACACCTTC.

The chain uses TRBV18 and TRBJ1-4, with 10 bases identical to TRBD1. This CDR3 comprises 17 residues. Germline values: CDR1 KGHSH, CDR2 LQKENI. With V trimmed by 4 bases and J by 5 bases, 10 bases remained unmatched. The CDR3 here is CASSRFRDRGTNEKLFF. CDR3 nucleotide sequence: TGTGCCAGCTCACGTTTTCGGGACAGGGGAACAAATGAAAAACTGTTTTTT.

This chain connects TRBV9 to TRBJ2-2, with D unresolved. CDR3 length: 16 residues. V was pared by 0 bases and J by 5 bases, with 14 bases between. Germline CDR1 and CDR2: SGDLS and YYNGEE. The CDR3 DNA reads TGTGCCAGCAGCGTAGAGATGACGCCTAGGACCGGGGAGCTGTTTTTT. Translated: CASSVEMTPRTGELFF.

The chain joins TRBV7-2 to TRBJ1-1, with D hard to call. CDR1 is SGHTA and CDR2 is FQGNSA in the germline V gene. This CDR3 comprises 13 residues. Trimming pared 3 bases from V and 3 bases from J, leaving 8 bases between. The CDR3 here is CASSLAGYTEAFF. The CDR3 bases are TGTGCCAGCAGCTTGGCTGGGTACACTGAAGCTTTCTTT.

The chain has TRBV10-2 and TRBJ2-2; D ambiguous. CDR3 length: 16 amino acids. Germline CDR1 and CDR2: WSHSY and SAAADI. V was trimmed by 2 bases and J by 9 bases, leaving 19 bases between them. CDR3: CASSEVGLSKDWELFF. Written as DNA, the CDR3 is TGCGCCAGCAGTGAGGTTGGGCTTTCGAAAGACTGGGAGCTGTTTTTT.

The chain is built from TRBV28 and TRBJ1-5, with 7 bases aligning to TRBD1. This CDR3 region has 14 residues. Germline V lookup: CDR1 MDHEN, CDR2 SYDVKM. V shed 6 bases, J shed 3 bases, and the junction held 5 bases outside the gene matches. CDR3 in DNA: TGTGCCAGCAGCGTCGGGACAGTCAATCAGCCCCAGCATTTT. It specifies CASSVGTVNQPQHF.

The rearrangement uses TRBV28 and TRBJ1-3; TRBD1 is a possible D gene (5 bases). The CDR3 is 14 residues long. V dropped 6 bases and J dropped 0 bases, with 9 bases sitting between them. The germline CDR1 and CDR2 sequences are MDHEN and SYDVKM. CDR3 bases: TGTGCCAGCAGGGGACCTTACTCTGGAAACACCATATATTTT. Its translation is CASRGPYSGNTIYF. The whole variable domain, filled in from reference TRBV28 and TRBJ1-3, reads DVKVTQSSRYLVKRTGEKVFLECVQDMDHENMFWYRQDPGLGLRLIYFSYDVKMKEKGDIPEGYSVSREKKERFSLILESASTNQTSMYLCASRGPYSGNTIYFGEGSWLTVV.

The chain has TRBV27 and TRBJ2-7; the D gene is possibly TRBD1 (5 bases). The V end lost 4 bases, the J end lost 0 bases, and 7 bases lay between the germline ends. The CDR3 has 13 amino acids. In germline, CDR1 is MNHEY, CDR2 SMNVEV (reference sequence). CDR3 sequence: CASSWTPSYEQYF. CDR3 bases: TGTGCCAGCAGTTGGACACCCTCCTACGAGCAGTACTTC.

This sequence joins TRBV28 and TRBJ1-4; no definite D call. This CDR3 is built from 12 residues. Germline V gives CDR1 MDHEN, CDR2 SYDVKM. Trimming pared 6 bases from V and 7 bases from J, leaving 9 bases between. The CDR3 sequence: CASSTPGEKLFF. In DNA, the CDR3 is TGTGCCAGCAGCACTCCAGGTGAAAAACTGTTTTTT.

The chain combines TRBV11-2 with TRBJ2-1; D could derive from TRBD1 or TRBD2 (6 bases each). The CDR3 extends over 13 amino acids. Germline loops: CDR1 SGHAT, CDR2 FQNNGV. The V gene lost 0 bases and the J gene lost 16 bases, with 16 bases spanning the gap. Here the CDR3 reads CASSLDLGGYPFF. In DNA, the CDR3 is TGTGCCAGCAGCTTAGATCTCGGGGGCTATCCCTTCTTC.

The CDR3 bases are TGTGCCAGCAGTGACGTCTATGGCTACACCTTC. Its translation is CASSDVYGYTF. This chain uses TRBV25-1 with TRBJ1-2; no reliable D call. There are 11 residues in the CDR3. Trimming removed 3 bases from V and 4 bases from J, with 3 bases in between. The germline gives CDR1 MGHDK, CDR2 SYGVNS.

The gene calls are TRBV27 and TRBJ1-1, with TRBD1 as a possible D gene (5 bases). The CDR3 has 14 amino acids. Germline V gene sequence: CDR1 MNHEY, CDR2 SMNVEV (reference sequence). The V gene lost 4 bases and the J gene lost 4 bases, with 13 bases spanning the gap. The CDR3 DNA sequence: TGTGCCAGCAGTTCGACCGGGGGACCCACTGAAGCTTTCTTT. Protein sequence: CASSSTGGPTEAFF.

The chain recombines TRBV28 with TRBJ2-2; 7 bases match TRBD2. CDR3 length equals 15 residues. The junction had 13 bases not matched to a gene; V was cut back by 10 bases and J by 5 bases. Germline V gene lookup returns CDR1 MDHEN and CDR2 SYDVKM. CDR3 bases: TGTGCCACCACCTATAGCGGGTCTAGAACCGGGGAGCTGTTTTTT. The encoded protein is CATTYSGSRTGELFF.

This clone was observed a single time. The rearrangement joins TRBV24-1 to TRBJ1-2; D might be TRBD1 (5 bases). The V and J ends lost 3 bases and 6 bases respectively, with 16 bases between them. The CDR3 loop spans 15 amino acids. Germline V gene data show CDR1 as KGHDR and CDR2 as SFDVKD. CDR3 loop: CATSDPRVGIHGYTF. CDR3 coding DNA: TGTGCCACCAGTGATCCCAGGGTCGGGATTCATGGCTACACCTTC.

V and J are TRBV27 and TRBJ1-1; 7 bases agree with TRBD1. The trim removed 3 bases at V and 4 bases at J, leaving 5 bases unmatched. This CDR3 has 14 amino acids. From germline, CDR1 is MNHEY and CDR2 SMNVEV (reference sequence). This CDR3 reads CASSLEGGGTEAFF. CDR3 bases: TGTGCCAGCAGTTTGGAAGGGGGCGGCACTGAAGCTTTCTTT.

The chain has TRBV15 and TRBJ2-2; D tentatively reads TRBD1 or TRBD2 (6 bases each). This CDR3 spans 16 amino acids. CDR1 LNHNV and CDR2 YYDKDF come from the germline V gene (reference sequence). V was cut by 5 bases and J by 2 bases, with 15 bases left in between. The CDR3 DNA reads as TGTGCCACCAGCGGGGGCGGGAAGGTCAACACCGGGGAGCTGTTTTTT. Translated: CATSGGGKVNTGELFF.

This clone has only one observation. V and J are TRBV27 and TRBJ2-7; 7 nucleotides align to TRBD2. The V segment lost 4 bases and the J segment 0 bases; nucleotides outside the gene matches: 6. The length of the CDR3 is 15 residues. Germline loops: CDR1 MNHEY, CDR2 SMNVEV (reference sequence). The CDR3 nucleotides are TGTGCCAGCAGTTGGGTGGGGGGGAGCTCCTACGAGCAGTACTTC. This codes for CASSWVGGSSYEQYF.

V and J are TRBV14 and TRBJ1-6; D is perhaps TRBD1 (5 bases). Germline V gives CDR1 SGHDN, CDR2 FVKESK. V was cut by 2 bases and J by 0 bases, with 14 bases left in between. The length of the CDR3 is 18 residues. Here the CDR3 reads CASSQKVGPSSYNSPLHF. The CDR3, as DNA: TGTGCCAGCAGCCAAAAAGTGGGGCCTAGCTCCTATAATTCACCCCTCCACTTT. Filled out from reference TRBV14 and TRBJ1-6, the complete variable domain reads EAGVTQFPSHSVIEKGQTVTLRCDPISGHDNLYWYRRVMGKEIKFLLHFVKESKQDESGMPNNRFLAERTGGTYSTLKVQPAELEDSGVYFCASSQKVGPSSYNSPLHFGNGTRLTVT.

The chain's CDR3 is CASRRARQPQHF. The CDR3 nucleotides are TGTGCCAGTAGACGAGCACGTCAGCCCCAGCATTTT. V and J are TRBV19 and TRBJ1-5; D gene ambiguous. The length of the CDR3 is 12 residues. Germline loops: CDR1 LNHDA, CDR2 SQIVND (reference sequence). Trimming took 6 bases from V and 6 from J, leaving 9 bases between them.

The chain combines TRBV11-2 with TRBJ2-7; possibly TRBD2 for D (5 bases). CDR3 size: 11 residues. CDR1 and CDR2 from the germline V gene are SGHAT and FQNNGV. Between the trimmed V and J ends, which lost 8 bases and 9 bases, there was a span of 14 bases. CDR3 protein: CASGTSTGQYF. In DNA form, the CDR3 reads TGTGCCAGCGGAACTAGTACGGGGCAGTACTTC.

This chain connects TRBV9 to TRBJ1-4, with no clear D. Germline-derived CDR1 and CDR2 are SGDLS and YYNGEE. The CDR3 is 11 residues long. V lost 7 bases and J lost 5, with 6 bases in between. CDR3 DNA: TGTGCCAGCGGGGAGAATGAAAAACTGTTTTTT. This sequence encodes CASGENEKLFF.

This chain links TRBV19 with TRBJ1-2; no clear D. The CDR3 runs 14 residues. The ends were cut back, 3 bases at V and 2 bases at J, with 10 bases in the middle. Germline V gene lookup returns CDR1 LNHDA and CDR2 SQIVND (reference sequence). CDR3: CASSMGSGNYGYTF. The CDR3 coding sequence is TGTGCCAGTAGTATGGGCAGCGGGAACTATGGCTACACCTTC.

V gene TRBV11-2 combines with J gene TRBJ1-1; unclear D gene. CDR1 and CDR2 from the germline V gene are SGHAT and FQNNGV. The CDR3 has 15 residues. With 0 bases removed from V and 1 base from J, the gap between germline ends came to 9 bases. CDR3 region: CASSLEGTGNTEAFF. The DNA of the CDR3 is TGTGCCAGCAGCTTAGAAGGTACGGGGAACACTGAAGCTTTCTTT. Complete variable domain (other parts from reference TRBV11-2 and TRBJ1-1): EAGVAQSPRYKIIEKRQSVAFWCNPISGHATLYWYQQILGQGPKLLIQFQNNGVVDDSQLPKDRFSAERLKGVDSTLKIQPAKLEDSAVYLCASSLEGTGNTEAFFGQGTRLTVV.

This chain joins TRBV27 and TRBJ2-1; TRBD2 is a possible D gene (5 bases). This CDR3 contains 14 residues. The germline gives CDR1 MNHEY, CDR2 SMNVEV (reference sequence). With 6 bases removed from V and 5 bases from J, the gap between germline ends came to 14 bases. DNA for the CDR3: TGTGCCAGCAGCCTGCCCAGCGGACACAATGAGCAGTTCTTC. Its protein is CASSLPSGHNEQFF.

This rearrangement joins TRBV6-2 or TRBV6-3 to TRBJ2-1, with 10 bases identical to TRBD2. CDR1 MNHEY and CDR2 SVGEGT come from the germline V gene. The trim removed 5 bases at V and 5 bases at J, leaving 3 bases unmatched. This CDR3 comprises 14 residues. The chain's CDR3 is CASSLAGVDNEQFF. The DNA for the CDR3 is TGTGCCAGCAGTCTAGCGGGAGTCGACAATGAGCAGTTCTTC.

V gene TRBV29-1 combines with J gene TRBJ1-1; D uncertain. This CDR3 region has 12 residues. The ends were cut back, 2 bases at V and 4 bases at J, with 8 bases in the middle. Germline loops: CDR1 SQVTM, CDR2 ANQGSEA. CDR3: CSVETSSTEAFF. The CDR3 DNA follows: TGCAGCGTTGAAACGTCTAGCACTGAAGCTTTCTTT.

The chain employs TRBV7-2 and TRBJ2-1; 10 bases map to TRBD2. The V gene end was trimmed by 3 bases and the J gene end by 4 bases; junction bases not matched to a gene: 3. CDR3 length: 15 amino acids. Germline CDR1 SGHTA, CDR2 FQGNSA. Here the CDR3 reads CASSFQLAGYNEQFF. In nucleotides, the CDR3 is TGTGCCAGCAGCTTCCAACTAGCGGGGTACAATGAGCAGTTCTTC.